This T cell receptor (beta chain) is drawn from a study of blood T cells in healthy people across ages. A second about 6 to 12 cycle PCR used barcoded and J-beta primers. TCRdb called the 5' RACE reads again in MiXCR, with one record for every CDR3 protein. The profile covers 750,000 to 950,000 distinct CDR3 sequences, with under 35% appearing a single time and roughly 10% taken by the ten largest. This sample also appeared in a second study, on T cells of mothers and their children.

Sequenced sample: blood. The origin of this receptor is a woman aged 40 to 50 in good health.

CDR3 protein: CASRTGRNEQYF. CDR3 DNA sequence: TGTGCCAGCAGAACAGGGAGGAACGAGCAGTACTTC. The chain couples TRBV27 to TRBJ2-7, with D possibly being TRBD1 or TRBD2 (6 bases each). With 6 bases removed from V and 5 bases from J, the gap between germline ends came to 11 bases. The CDR3 has 12 residues. Germline V lookup: CDR1 MNHEY, CDR2 SMNVEV (reference sequence).